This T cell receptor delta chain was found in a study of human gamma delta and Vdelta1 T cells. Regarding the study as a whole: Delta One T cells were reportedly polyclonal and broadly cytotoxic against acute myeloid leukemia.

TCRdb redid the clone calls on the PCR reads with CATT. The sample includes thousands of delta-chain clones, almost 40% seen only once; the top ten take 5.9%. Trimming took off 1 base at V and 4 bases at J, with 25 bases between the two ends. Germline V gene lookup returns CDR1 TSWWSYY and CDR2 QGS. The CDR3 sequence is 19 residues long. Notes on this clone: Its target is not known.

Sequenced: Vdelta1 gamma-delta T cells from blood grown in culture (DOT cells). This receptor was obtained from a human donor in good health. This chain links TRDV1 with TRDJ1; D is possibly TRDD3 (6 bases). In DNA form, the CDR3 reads TGTGCTCTTGGGGAACCCCCCCCGGGGATCGGGTCAAACTTCGATAAACTCATCTTT. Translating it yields CALGEPPPGIGSNFDKLIF.